The rows below give T cell receptor beta chains drawn from one sample of a study of regulatory T cells in long-lasting Graves disease. TCRdb re-called the multiplex PCR reads through MiXCR, storing one row per CDR3 protein. The sample yields approximately 230,000 distinct CDR3 sequences, roughly 18% seen once. The material sequenced was peripheral blood mononuclear cells (PBMCs), taken at new diagnosis, from a patient treated with antithyroid drugs. The source is a female donor with Graves disease. The conserved cysteine and the conserved F or W are not part of the CDR3 here.

TRBJ1-1 | TRBV11-2 | ASSLEDLNTEAF
TRBJ1-1 | TRBV7-9 | ASRLTGGDTEAF
TRBJ2-7 | TRBV5-1 | ASSADNSYEQY
TRBJ2-3 | TRBV7-2 | ASSLVEDTQY
TRBJ2-1 | TRBV5-5 | ASSLPGFRNEQF
TRBJ2-7 | TRBV27 | ACSLTGAYEQY
TRBJ2-1 | TRBV4-2 | ASSQEVGLAPGAYNEQF
TRBJ2-1 | TRBV11-3 | ASRKALAGPPGYNEQF
TRBJ1-5 | TRBV19 | ASTVTGGVNQPQH
TRBJ2-5 | TRBV20-1 | SAKSTGTWETQY
TRBJ2-3 | TRBV9 | ASSVAGGRADTQY
TRBJ1-1 | TRBV27 | ASSFSRGTEAF
TRBJ1-2 | TRBV30 | AWSKQPSNYGYT
TRBJ1-2 | TRBV3-1 | ASSQAMLNYGYT